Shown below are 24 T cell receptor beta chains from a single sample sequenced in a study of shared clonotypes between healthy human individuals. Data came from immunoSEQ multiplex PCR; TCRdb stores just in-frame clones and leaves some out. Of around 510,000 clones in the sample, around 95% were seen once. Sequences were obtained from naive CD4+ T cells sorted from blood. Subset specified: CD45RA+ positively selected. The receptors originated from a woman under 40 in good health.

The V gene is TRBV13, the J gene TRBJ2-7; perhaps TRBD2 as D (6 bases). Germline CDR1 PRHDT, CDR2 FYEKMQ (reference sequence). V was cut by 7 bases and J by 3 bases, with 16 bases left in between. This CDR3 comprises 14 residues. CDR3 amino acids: CASNSGRGLYEQYF. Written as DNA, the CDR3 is TGTGCCAGCAACTCGGGCCGGGGACTCTACGAGCAGTACTTC.

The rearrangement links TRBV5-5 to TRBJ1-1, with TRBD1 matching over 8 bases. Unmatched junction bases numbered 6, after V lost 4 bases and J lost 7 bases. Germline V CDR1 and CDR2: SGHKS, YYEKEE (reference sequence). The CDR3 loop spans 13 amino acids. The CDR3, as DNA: TGTGCCAGCAGCACCACCGGACAGGGTGAAGCTTTCTTT. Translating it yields CASSTTGQGEAFF. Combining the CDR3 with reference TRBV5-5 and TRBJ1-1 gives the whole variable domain DAGVTQSPTHLIKTRGQQVTLRCSPISGHKSVSWYQQVLGQGPQFIFQYYEKEERGRGNFPDRFSARQFPNYSSELNVNALLLGDSALYLCASSTTGQGEAFFGQGTRLTVV.

The CDR3 DNA reads as TGTGCCAGCAGCCCGATACAAGGACAGGGCCCACCCTACGAGCAGTACTTC. Translation gives CASSPIQGQGPPYEQYF. V and J are TRBV14 and TRBJ2-7; TRBD1 agrees at 8 bases. The CDR3 extends over 17 amino acids. Germline CDR1 and CDR2: SGHDN and FVKESK. V shed 4 bases and J 2 bases; nucleotides not matched to a gene: 13.

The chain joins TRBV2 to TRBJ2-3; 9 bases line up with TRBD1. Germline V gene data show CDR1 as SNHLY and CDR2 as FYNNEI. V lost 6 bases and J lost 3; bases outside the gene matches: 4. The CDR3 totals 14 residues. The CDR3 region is CASRQTGGTDTQYF. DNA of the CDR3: TGTGCCAGCAGGCAGACAGGGGGGACAGATACGCAGTATTTT.

CDR3: CASSLRLASTDTQYF. CDR3 bases: TGTGCCAGCAGCTTGCGTCTGGCTAGCACAGATACGCAGTATTTT. The rearrangement uses TRBV5-4 and TRBJ2-3; D is unclear. V lost 1 base and J lost 0, with 9 bases in between. Germline V gene lookup returns CDR1 SGHNT and CDR2 YYREEE (reference sequence). The length of the CDR3 is 15 residues.

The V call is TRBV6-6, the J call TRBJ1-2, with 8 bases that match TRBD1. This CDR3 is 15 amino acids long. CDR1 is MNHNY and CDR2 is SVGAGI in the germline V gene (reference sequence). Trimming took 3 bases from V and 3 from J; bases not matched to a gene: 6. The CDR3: CASSYGRTGYYGYTF. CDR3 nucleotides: TGTGCCAGCAGTTATGGCCGGACAGGGTACTATGGCTACACCTTC.

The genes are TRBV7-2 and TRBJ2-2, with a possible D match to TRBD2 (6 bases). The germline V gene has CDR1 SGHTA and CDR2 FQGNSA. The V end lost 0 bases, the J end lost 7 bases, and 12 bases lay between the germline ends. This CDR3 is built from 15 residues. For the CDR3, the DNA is TGTGCCAGCAGCTTAGCGCTCGGGAGTAGCGGGGAGCTGTTTTTT. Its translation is CASSLALGSSGELFF.

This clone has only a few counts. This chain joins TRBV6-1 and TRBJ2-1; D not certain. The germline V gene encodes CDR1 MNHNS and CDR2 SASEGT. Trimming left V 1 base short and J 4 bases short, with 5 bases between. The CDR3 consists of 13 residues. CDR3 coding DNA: TGTGCCAGCAGTGAAGTAGGGTACAATGAGCAGTTCTTC. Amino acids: CASSEVGYNEQFF.

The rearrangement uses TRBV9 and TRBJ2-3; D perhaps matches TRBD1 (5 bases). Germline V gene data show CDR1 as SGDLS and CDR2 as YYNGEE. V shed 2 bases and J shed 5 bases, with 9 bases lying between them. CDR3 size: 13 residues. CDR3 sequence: CASSVPTGDTQYF. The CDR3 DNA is TGTGCCAGCAGCGTCCCAACAGGAGATACGCAGTATTTT.

This CDR3 reads CASSQLKGHLNYGYTF. CDR3 nucleotide sequence: TGTGCCAGCAGCCAGTTGAAGGGACACCTTAACTATGGCTACACCTTC. This chain links TRBV14 with TRBJ1-2; possibly TRBD1 for D (6 bases). Germline values: CDR1 SGHDN, CDR2 FVKESK. The germline V and J ends were trimmed by 3 bases and 1 base, with 15 bases remaining between them. The CDR3 is made up of 16 amino acids.

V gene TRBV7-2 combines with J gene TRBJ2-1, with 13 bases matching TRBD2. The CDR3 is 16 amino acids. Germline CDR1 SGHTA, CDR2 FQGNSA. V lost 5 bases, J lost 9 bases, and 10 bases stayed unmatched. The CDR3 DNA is TGTGCCAGCAGCAAGTCCGGGACTAGCGGGGTTATTGAGCAGTTCTTC. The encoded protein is CASSKSGTSGVIEQFF.

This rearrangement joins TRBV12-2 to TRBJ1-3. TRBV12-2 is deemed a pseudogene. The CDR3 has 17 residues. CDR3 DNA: TGTGCAAGTCGCTTAAGGCGGCGGGGGAGCACTGGAAACACCATATATTTT. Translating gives CASRLRRRGSTGNTIYF.

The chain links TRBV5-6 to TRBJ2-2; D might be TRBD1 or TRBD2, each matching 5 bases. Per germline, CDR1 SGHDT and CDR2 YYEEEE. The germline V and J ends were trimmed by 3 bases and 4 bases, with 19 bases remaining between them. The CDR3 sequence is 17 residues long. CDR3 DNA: TGTGCCAGCAGCTCCCTCCCCCATCCAGGGAGCACCGGGGAGCTGTTTTTT. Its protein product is CASSSLPHPGSTGELFF.

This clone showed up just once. The CDR3 protein is CASRPPGQGYEQYF. Here the CDR3 DNA reads TGCGCCAGTAGGCCTCCGGGACAGGGGTACGAGCAGTACTTC. The chain employs TRBV5-1 and TRBJ2-7, with 10 positions matching TRBD1. Germline CDR1 is SGHRS and CDR2 is YFSETQ. The CDR3 consists of 14 residues. Trimming took 8 bases from V and 4 from J; bases not matched to a gene: 9.

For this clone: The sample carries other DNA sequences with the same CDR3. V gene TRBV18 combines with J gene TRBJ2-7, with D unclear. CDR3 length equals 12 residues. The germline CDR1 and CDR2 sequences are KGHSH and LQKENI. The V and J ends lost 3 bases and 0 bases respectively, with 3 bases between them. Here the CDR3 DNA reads TGTGCCAGCTCACCGGACTCCTACGAGCAGTACTTC. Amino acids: CASSPDSYEQYF.

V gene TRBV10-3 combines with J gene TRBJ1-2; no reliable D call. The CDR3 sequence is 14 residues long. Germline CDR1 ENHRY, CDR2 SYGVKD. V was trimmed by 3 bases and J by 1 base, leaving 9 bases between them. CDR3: CAISDARINYGYTF. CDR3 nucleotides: TGTGCCATCAGTGACGCGAGGATTAACTATGGCTACACCTTC.

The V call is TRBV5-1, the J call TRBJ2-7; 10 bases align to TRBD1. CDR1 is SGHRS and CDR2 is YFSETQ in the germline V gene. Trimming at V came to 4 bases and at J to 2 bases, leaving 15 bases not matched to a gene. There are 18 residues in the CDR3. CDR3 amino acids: CASSTRGTGERETYEQYF. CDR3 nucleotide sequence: TGCGCCAGCAGCACTCGCGGGACAGGGGAGAGGGAAACCTACGAGCAGTACTTC.

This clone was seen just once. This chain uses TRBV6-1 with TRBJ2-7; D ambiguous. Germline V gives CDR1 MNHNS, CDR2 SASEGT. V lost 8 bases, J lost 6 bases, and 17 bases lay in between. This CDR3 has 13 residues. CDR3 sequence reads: CASLRAFDGEQYF. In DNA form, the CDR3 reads TGTGCCAGCCTACGGGCTTTTGACGGCGAGCAGTACTTC.

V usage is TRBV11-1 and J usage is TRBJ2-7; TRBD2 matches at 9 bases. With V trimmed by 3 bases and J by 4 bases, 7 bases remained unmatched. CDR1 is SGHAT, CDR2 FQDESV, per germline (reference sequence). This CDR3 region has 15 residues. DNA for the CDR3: TGTGCCAGCAGCTTGCTTAGCGGGAGCGGGTACGAGCAGTACTTC. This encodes CASSLLSGSGYEQYF.

The CDR3: CASSPFRFSNSAYYEQYF. The DNA for the CDR3 is TGTGCCAGCAGTCCATTTCGATTTAGCAACTCGGCTTATTACGAGCAGTACTTC. The chain couples TRBV11-2 to TRBJ2-5, with unresolved D. The end of the DNA fits TRBJ2-7 better, so the J call may be wrong. Looked up from germline, CDR1 is SGHAT and CDR2 is FQNNGV. This CDR3 region has 18 residues.

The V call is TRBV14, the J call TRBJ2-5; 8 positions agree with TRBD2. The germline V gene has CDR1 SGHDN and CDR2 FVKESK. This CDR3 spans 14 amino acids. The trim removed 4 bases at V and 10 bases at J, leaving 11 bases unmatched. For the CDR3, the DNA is TGTGCCAGCAGCCCGGTGGGGCCAGCGGGGGACCAGTACTTC. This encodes CASSPVGPAGDQYF.

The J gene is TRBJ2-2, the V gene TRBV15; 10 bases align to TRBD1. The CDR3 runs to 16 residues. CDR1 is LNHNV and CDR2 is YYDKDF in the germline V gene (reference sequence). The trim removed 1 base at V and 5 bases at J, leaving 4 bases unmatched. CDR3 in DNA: TGTGCCACCAGCAGAGGACAGGGGGCTGGTACCGGGGAGCTGTTTTTT. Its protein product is CATSRGQGAGTGELFF. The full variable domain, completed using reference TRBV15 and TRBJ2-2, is DAMVIQNPRYQVTQFGKPVTLSCSQTLNHNVMYWYQQKSSQAPKLLFHYYDKDFNNEADTPDNFQSRRPNTSFCFLDIRSPGLGDTAMYLCATSRGQGAGTGELFFGEGSRLTVL.

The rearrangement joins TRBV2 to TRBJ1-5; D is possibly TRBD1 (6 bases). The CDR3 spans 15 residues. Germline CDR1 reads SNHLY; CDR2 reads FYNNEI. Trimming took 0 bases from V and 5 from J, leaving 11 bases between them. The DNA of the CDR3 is TGTGCCAGCAGTGAAGCCGGGGGGGGCCATCAGCCCCAGCATTTT. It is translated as CASSEAGGGHQPQHF.

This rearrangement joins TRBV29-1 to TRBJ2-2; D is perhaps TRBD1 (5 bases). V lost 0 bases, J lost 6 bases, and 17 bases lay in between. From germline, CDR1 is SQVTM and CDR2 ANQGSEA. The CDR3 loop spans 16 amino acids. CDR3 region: CSVEDQGRQLAGELFF. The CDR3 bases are TGCAGCGTTGAAGATCAGGGCAGGCAGCTAGCCGGGGAGCTGTTTTTT.